This T cell receptor beta chain was captured in a study of OX40 agonist ivuxolimab in advanced cancers. Measured with immunoSEQ multiplex PCR; TCRdb has only the in-frame clones, and not every one. The sample has about 64,000 clones; around four fifths are singletons. The CDR3 has 13 residues. Between the trimmed V and J ends, which lost 4 bases and 1 base, there was a span of 11 bases. Germline V gene data show CDR1 as SQVTM and CDR2 as ANQGSEA. The origin of this receptor is an adult with an advanced solid tumor such as melanoma, head and neck, liver or kidney cancer. The V and J genes are TRBV29-1 and TRBJ2-7, with D tentatively TRBD1 (5 bases). The sample here was CD4+ or CD8+ T cells sorted from blood, taken in a trial of the OX40 agonist ivuxolimab. CDR3: CSVVRDRSYEQYF. In nucleotides, the CDR3 is TGCAGCGTTGTCCGAGACAGATCCTACGAGCAGTACTTC.